This entry lists 23 T cell receptor beta chains sequenced from one sample in a study of radiotherapy plus CTLA-4 blockade in lung cancer (dated by TCRdb to 2017 to 2018). Libraries were constructed by the immunoSEQ multiplex PCR assay. Imported from immuneACCESS, the table was reduced by TCRdb to in-frame sequences with V and J called. These copies leave out some clones; in studies compared against another copy, an unresolved V gene accounts for under half, and the cause of the remainder is not known. Within this sample are 53,000 or so clones, with approximately 76% of them counted one time only. The top ten hold 11% of the sample. This specimen consisted of peripheral blood, obtained from a patient treated with radiotherapy plus ipilimumab. These receptors were obtained from a human donor with non-small cell lung cancer who had stable disease on radiotherapy plus ipilimumab.

The rearrangement links TRBV19 to TRBJ2-1, with D possibly being TRBD1 (5 bases). Between the trimmed V and J ends, which lost 3 bases and 9 bases, there was a span of 12 bases. In germline, CDR1 is LNHDA, CDR2 SQIVND (reference sequence). The CDR3 is made up of 13 amino acids. This chain's CDR3 is CASSIPRQGEQFF. Written as DNA, the CDR3 is TGTGCCAGTAGTATCCCCCGCCAGGGTGAGCAGTTCTTC.

The chain has TRBV5-6 and TRBJ1-2; D uncertain. Germline V lookup: CDR1 SGHDT, CDR2 YYEEEE. The CDR3 loop spans 15 amino acids. V was shortened by 4 bases and J by 8 bases, with 21 bases between the two germline ends. The CDR3 loop reads CASSNIQSGEGGYTF. The CDR3 DNA is TGTGCCAGCAGCAACATACAGAGTGGGGAAGGGGGCTACACCTTC.

The J gene is TRBJ1-1, the V gene TRBV6-1; perhaps TRBD1 as D (6 bases). Germline CDR1 is MNHNS and CDR2 is SASEGT. V was clipped by 2 bases and J by 2 bases, with 9 bases between them. This CDR3 contains 14 residues. The CDR3 DNA follows: TGTGCCAGCAGTGAACGACAGGCTAACACTGAAGCTTTCTTT. This encodes CASSERQANTEAFF.

This CDR3 is CASTGQGTATNEKLFF. CDR3 nucleotide sequence: TGTGCCAGCACCGGACAGGGGACTGCAACTAATGAAAAACTGTTTTTT. The chain is built from TRBV2 and TRBJ1-4, with TRBD1 identical over 9 bases. The CDR3 is 16 amino acids. The germline V gene encodes CDR1 SNHLY and CDR2 FYNNEI. With 7 bases clipped from V and 0 bases from J, the junction kept 6 bases outside the gene matches.

The chain has TRBV4-1 and TRBJ2-4; tentatively, D is TRBD1 or TRBD2 (5 bases each). The CDR3 has 15 residues. Germline assignment: CDR1 MGHRA and CDR2 YSYEKL. V was cut by 3 bases and J by 5 bases, with 14 bases left in between. CDR3 amino acids: CASSQVTGTQNIQYF. DNA for the CDR3: TGCGCCAGCAGCCAGGTCACCGGGACCCAAAACATTCAGTACTTC.

This clone showed up just once. The chain uses TRBV19 and TRBJ2-1; TRBD2 matches 8 bases. The CDR3 spans 15 residues. The V gene's germline CDR1 is LNHDA and CDR2 SQIVND (reference sequence). V dropped 7 bases and J dropped 6; count of bases not matched to a gene: 11. This CDR3 is CASTQRGGSSNEQFF. The CDR3 DNA is TGTGCCAGTACCCAACGGGGGGGCTCGAGCAATGAGCAGTTCTTC.

The V and J genes are TRBV6-1 and TRBJ1-3, with D possibly being TRBD1 (6 bases). Trimming left V 3 bases short and J 0 bases short, with 15 bases between. There are 17 residues in the CDR3. Germline V gene data show CDR1 as MNHNS and CDR2 as SASEGT. CDR3 sequence reads: CASSEQPQGRSGNTIYF. CDR3 nucleotide sequence: TGTGCCAGCAGTGAGCAACCACAGGGACGCTCTGGAAACACCATATATTTT.

This chain uses TRBV9 with TRBJ2-3, with D perhaps being TRBD1 or TRBD2 (7 bases each). V shed 4 bases and J shed 4 bases, with 22 bases lying between them. CDR1 is SGDLS, CDR2 YYNGEE, per germline. The CDR3 runs to 17 residues. CDR3 loop: CASSSGIRGGDPDTQYF. CDR3 sequence (DNA): TGTGCCAGCAGCTCCGGCATCAGGGGGGGGGACCCAGATACGCAGTATTTT. Supplemented by reference TRBV9 and TRBJ2-3, the full variable domain reads DSGVTQTPKHLITATGQRVTLRCSPRSGDLSVYWYQQSLDQGLQFLIQYYNGEERAKGNILERFSAQQFPDLHSELNLSSLELGDSALYFCASSSGIRGGDPDTQYFGPGTRLTVL.

The rearrangement joins TRBV5-1 to TRBJ1-4; 9 bases match TRBD1. CDR1 is SGHRS, CDR2 YFSETQ, per germline. This CDR3 contains 16 residues. The J segment lost 8 bases and the V segment lost 4 bases, leaving 12 bases of the junction unmatched. CDR3 nucleotide sequence: TGCGCCAGCAGCACAACCCCGACAGGGGGGAACGAAAAACTGTTTTTT. As protein: CASSTTPTGGNEKLFF.

The chain employs TRBV19 and TRBJ2-6, with D unclear. The CDR3 loop spans 17 amino acids. Trimming left V 0 bases short and J 4 bases short, with 13 bases between. Germline lookup yields CDR1 LNHDA and CDR2 SQIVND (reference sequence). The CDR3 nucleotides read TGTGCCAGTAGTATAGACCTCAGGCAGCCCGGGGCCAACGTCCTGACTTTC. Translating gives CASSIDLRQPGANVLTF.

This chain connects TRBV7-2 to TRBJ2-2; tentatively, D is TRBD1 (6 bases). Trimming cost V 5 bases and J 8 bases, with 24 bases left between them. The CDR3 totals 17 residues. Per germline, CDR1 SGHTA and CDR2 FQGNSA. CDR3 protein: CASSEGGNHLVMGELFF. The CDR3 DNA follows: TGTGCCAGCAGCGAAGGGGGAAACCACCTTGTTATGGGGGAGCTGTTTTTT.

In regard to this clone: Within the sample, other DNA sequences also encode this same CDR3. This chain uses TRBV5-6 with TRBJ2-2; D is uncertain. From germline, CDR1 is SGHDT and CDR2 YYEEEE. Trimming took off 4 bases at V and 4 bases at J, with 17 bases between the two ends. The CDR3 runs 16 residues. DNA for the CDR3: TGTGCCAGCAGCCTGACCGCGACTGTGGGCACCGGGGAGCTGTTTTTT. Residues: CASSLTATVGTGELFF.

This sequence joins TRBV5-1 and TRBJ1-1; 8 bases line up with TRBD1. Germline values: CDR1 SGHRS, CDR2 YFSETQ. Trimming at V came to 4 bases and at J to 0 bases, leaving 5 bases not matched to a gene. The CDR3 length is 15 residues. The CDR3 coding sequence is TGCGCCAGCAGCCCAGGGGGCTTGGTGAACACTGAAGCTTTCTTT. Encoded protein: CASSPGGLVNTEAFF.

V and J are TRBV9 and TRBJ1-3; D call uncertain. There are 14 residues in the CDR3. Trimming pared 5 bases from V and 8 bases from J, leaving 17 bases between. Germline V gives CDR1 SGDLS, CDR2 YYNGEE. Here the CDR3 DNA reads TGTGCCAGCAGACCTAACCATGTGGGAGACACCATATATTTT. It specifies CASRPNHVGDTIYF.

By share of the sample, this clone is medium-sized. This chain uses TRBV5-6 with TRBJ1-5; 7 bases align to TRBD1. The V and J ends lost 4 bases and 6 bases, in that order; junction bases with no gene match: 7. Per the germline V gene, CDR1 is SGHDT and CDR2 is YYEEEE. The CDR3 consists of 14 residues. The CDR3 protein is CASSETGNRQPQHF. DNA for the CDR3: TGTGCCAGCAGCGAGACAGGGAATCGTCAGCCCCAGCATTTT.

V gene TRBV2 combines with J gene TRBJ1-1; D is ambiguous. Trimming pared 1 base from V and 0 bases from J, leaving 9 bases between. CDR3 size: 15 residues. The V gene's germline CDR1 is SNHLY and CDR2 FYNNEI. The CDR3 DNA reads as TGTGCCAGCAGTGAAGATTCGACTGTGAACACTGAAGCTTTCTTT. Translating gives CASSEDSTVNTEAFF.

The chain couples TRBV5-5 to TRBJ2-7; 7 bases fit TRBD2. V lost 0 bases and J lost 6; bases outside the gene matches: 6. Germline V gene lookup returns CDR1 SGHKS and CDR2 YYEKEE (reference sequence). This CDR3 comprises 14 residues. DNA for the CDR3: TGTGCCAGCAGCTTGGGACACGGGGGGAGCGAGCAGTACGTC. Its translation is CASSLGHGGSEQYV.

This sequence joins TRBV27 and TRBJ2-7; no firm D call. V gave up 4 bases and J gave up 0 bases, with 10 bases separating them. The CDR3 consists of 14 residues. Germline loops: CDR1 MNHEY, CDR2 SMNVEV (reference sequence). The CDR3 sequence: CASSYADSSYEQYF. CDR3 DNA sequence: TGTGCCAGCAGTTACGCAGATAGCTCCTACGAGCAGTACTTC.

This clone was detected a few times. This rearrangement joins TRBV27 to TRBJ1-5; 12 nucleotides agree with TRBD1. J lost 3 bases, V lost 5 bases, and 8 bases had no gene match. This CDR3 region has 17 residues. The germline gives CDR1 MNHEY, CDR2 SMNVEV (reference sequence). The CDR3 nucleotides are TGTGCCAGCAGTCCGGGACAGGGGGCGCCGGCCAATCAGCCCCAGCATTTT. It specifies CASSPGQGAPANQPQHF.

This clone was observed a handful of times. This sequence joins TRBV10-3 and TRBJ1-6; 7 nucleotides align to TRBD1. Germline CDR1 is ENHRY and CDR2 is SYGVKD. The V segment lost 0 bases and the J segment 9 bases; nucleotides outside the gene matches: 2. The CDR3 consists of 14 residues. CDR3 nucleotides: TGTGCCATCAGTGAGTCCCGGGACAGTTCACCCCTCCACTTT. Amino acids: CAISESRDSSPLHF.

The chain links TRBV6-1 to TRBJ2-7; D could derive from TRBD1 or TRBD2 (5 bases each). This CDR3 comprises 13 residues. V was trimmed by 7 bases and J by 2 bases, leaving 12 bases between them. Germline CDR1 reads MNHNS; CDR2 reads SASEGT. The CDR3 DNA sequence: TGTGCCAGCAAAGGGACGGACACCTACGAGCAGTACGTC. Its translation: CASKGTDTYEQYV.

This clone occurred a few times. This sequence joins TRBV5-4 and TRBJ1-4, with D uncertain. The CDR3 spans 14 residues. Germline V lookup: CDR1 SGHNT, CDR2 YYREEE (reference sequence). V lost 5 bases to trimming and J lost 6 bases, with 14 bases between them. CDR3 loop: CASRVSASDEKLFF. The CDR3 DNA sequence: TGTGCCAGCAGGGTGAGCGCTTCCGATGAAAAACTGTTTTTT.

A few counts support this clone. V is TRBV2 and J is TRBJ1-2, with D unresolved. The CDR3 contains 10 residues. Germline CDR1 SNHLY, CDR2 FYNNEI. V was shortened by 6 bases and J by 8 bases, with 7 bases between the two germline ends. As DNA, the CDR3 is TGTGCCAGCAGGGGAAGGGGCTACACCTTC. Protein product: CASRGRGYTF.